This TCR beta chain originates from a study of shared clonotypes between healthy human individuals. CD8 memory comprised CD45RO+ plus CCR7-negative CD45RA+ TemRA cells. Running of the assay took place at deep level. Using immunoSEQ multiplex PCR, the repertoire was profiled, and TCRdb retains in-frame clones only, with some absent. Among about 380,000 clones listed, just over 95% were seen once. Material: memory CD8+ T cells sorted from blood. Specified subset: CD45RO+ cells pooled with CCR7-negative TemRA cells. The receptor's source is a young man in good health.

CDR3 region: CASAERSEGCEQFF. The CDR3, as DNA: TGTGCCAGCGCCGAAAGGTCGGAAGGGTGCGAGCAGTTCTTC. The gene calls are TRBV21-1 and TRBJ2-1. TRBV21-1 is a recognized pseudogene. This CDR3 is built from 14 residues.